This TCR beta chain was sequenced in a study of brain metastases from non-small cell lung cancer. Study-level results: In roughly 60% of brain metastases, T-cell clones were expanded compared with matched primary tumors. Metastases had sparse T cells but largely shared repertoires with primaries. Brain metastases had lower T-cell infiltration than primary tumors.

Libraries were prepared by immunoSEQ multiplex PCR; TCRdb keeps only in-frame clonotypes and omits some of them. Of over 2,500 clones in the sample, approximately 84% were seen once. This clone was recorded once. Antigen specificity is unknown. Germline assignment: CDR1 DFQATT and CDR2 SNEGSKA (reference sequence). The germline V and J ends were trimmed by 3 bases and 5 bases, with 8 bases remaining between them. CDR3 length: 11 amino acids. The clonotype was recovered from a donor over 35 with non-small cell lung cancer. The chain uses TRBV20-1 and TRBJ2-7; the D gene is possibly TRBD1 (5 bases). Source material: tissue from a brain metastasis. The CDR3, as DNA: TGCAGTGCTAGCAGGACAAACGAGCAGTACTTC. This translates into CSASRTNEQYF.